Listed below are T cell receptor beta chains from one sample, sequenced in a study of CD8 T cell repertoires and HIV-1 epitope variants. Data came from immunoSEQ multiplex PCR; TCRdb stores just in-frame clones and leaves some out. Of thousands of clones listed, more than 50% are singletons. No antigens are known for them. The sample comprised cultured CD8+ T cells derived from PBMCs. These receptors all come from a male donor with HIV. CDR3s include the opening cysteine and the closing phenylalanine or tryptophan. A D gene is named only where the DNA matches it firmly. Clone size is stated in some rows and not others, as once, few, many or a class when expanded.

TRBV11-2	.	.	TRBJ2-1	CASRRGGGRNEQFF	TGTGCCAGCCGTCGAGGAGGGGGGCGTAATGAGCAGTTCTTC
TRBV19	.	.	TRBJ1-2	CASRTAYYGYTF	TGTGCCAGTAGGACAGCTTACTATGGCTACACCTTC
TRBV19	.	.	TRBJ1-1	CATSPGTEAFF	TGTGCCACCTCGCCGGGGACTGAAGCTTTCTTT
TRBV9	.	.	TRBJ2-5	CASSGRGGERQETQYF	TGTGCCAGCAGCGGACGAGGGGGGGAGAGACAAGAGACCCAGTACTTC
TRBV6-5	few	TRBD1	TRBJ1-5	CASRSGQGKQPQHF	TGTGCCAGCAGATCCGGACAGGGAAAACAGCCCCAGCATTTT
TRBV9	.	.	TRBJ2-1	CASSGAEQFF	TGTGCCAGCAGCGGGGCTGAGCAGTTCTTC
TRBV9	.	TRBD1	TRBJ1-2	CASSVNDRAGDGYTF	TGTGCCAGCAGCGTTAACGACAGGGCCGGGGATGGCTACACCTTC
TRBV11-1	.	.	TRBJ1-2	CASSLPGVDGYTF	TGTGCCAGCAGCTTGCCGGGGGTCGATGGCTACACCTTC
TRBV7-9	few	.	TRBJ2-7	CASSSGRDSYEQYF	TGTGCCAGCAGCTCCGGGCGGGACAGCTACGAGCAGTACTTC
TRBV4-1	few	.	TRBJ2-1	CASSQESGYNEQFF	TGCGCCAGCAGCCAAGAAAGCGGCTACAATGAGCAGTTCTTC
TRBV4-3	.	.	TRBJ2-2	CASSQVPFRGGAGELFF	TGCGCCAGCAGCCAAGTCCCCTTCCGAGGGGGAGCCGGGGAGCTGTTTTTT
TRBV2	few	.	TRBJ1-2	CASSPFETGEENYGYTF	TGTGCCAGCAGTCCTTTTGAGACAGGAGAAGAGAACTATGGCTACACCTTC
TRBV4-3	.	.	TRBJ2-2	CASSQDVGSTGELFF	TGCGCCAGCAGCCAAGATGTGGGATCCACCGGGGAGCTGTTTTTT
TRBV4-3	.	.	TRBJ1-2	CASSQDSRVGYYGYTF	TGCGCCAGCAGCCAAGATTCGAGGGTCGGCTACTATGGCTACACCTTC
TRBV4-3	.	.	TRBJ1-6	CASSQDLDPASGASPLHF	TGCGCCAGCAGCCAAGATCTGGATCCGGCATCGGGGGCTTCACCCCTCCACTTT
TRBV5-4	few	.	TRBJ1-3	CASSFVGGNTIYF	TGTGCCAGCAGCTTCGTTGGGGGAAACACCATATATTTT
TRBV9	.	.	TRBJ2-2	CASSQGTGELFF	TGTGCCAGTAGCCAGGGGACCGGGGAGCTGTTTTTT
TRBV28	.	.	TRBJ1-6	CASSFLNPGDYNSPLHF	TGTGCCAGCAGTTTTCTAAATCCGGGGGACTATAATTCACCCCTCCACTTT
TRBV5-6	.	.	TRBJ1-1	CASSLVEEGTEAFF	TGTGCCAGCAGCTTGGTGGAGGAGGGCACTGAAGCTTTCTTT
TRBV4-3	.	.	TRBJ2-7	CASSQDPFGGGPHEQYF	TGCGCCAGCAGCCAAGACCCCTTTGGGGGGGGGCCCCACGAGCAGTACTTC
TRBV11-1	.	TRBD2	TRBJ2-5	CASSPAPSGQETQYF	TGTGCCAGCAGCCCCGCCCCTAGCGGGCAAGAGACCCAGTACTTC
TRBV4-1	.	.	TRBJ2-3	CASSQWAEGDTQYF	TGCGCCAGCAGCCAGTGGGCGGAGGGGGATACGCAGTATTTT
TRBV21-1	once	.	TRBJ2-7	CASSLRAGEQYF	TGTGCCAGCAGCTTACGAGCGGGCGAGCAGTACTTC
TRBV6-5	once	TRBD1	TRBJ2-5	CASSYTGQGAGETQYF	TGTGCCAGCAGTTATACGGGACAGGGGGCCGGGGAGACCCAGTACTTC